This T cell receptor (beta chain) was sequenced for a study of T cell changes during pregnancy in multiple sclerosis. Only in-frame clones appear in the TCRdb table, and some are missing; sequencing was by immunoSEQ multiplex PCR. The sample contains approximately 71,000 clones, 92% of which appear only once. The trim removed 1 base at V and 0 bases at J, leaving 8 bases unmatched. The CDR3 loop spans 17 amino acids. Germline loops: CDR1 KGHSH, CDR2 LQKENI. This chain connects TRBV18 to TRBJ1-2, with 7 bases matching TRBD1. This TCR derives from a female donor with multiple sclerosis, enrolled in a pregnancy study. The sequencing here drew on peripheral blood, taken in the second trimester of pregnancy. This CDR3 reads CASSPRSQGTANYGYTF. The CDR3 nucleotides are TGTGCCAGCTCACCACGCTCGCAGGGGACAGCTAACTATGGCTACACCTTC. Full variable domain (missing parts from reference TRBV18 and TRBJ1-2): NAGVMQNPRHLVRRRGQEARLRCSPMKGHSHVYWYRQLPEEGLKFMVYLQKENIIDESGMPKERFSAEFPKEGPSILRIQQVVRGDSAAYFCASSPRSQGTANYGYTFGSGTRLTVV.